This T cell receptor (beta chain) was found in a study of vaccination and CD4 T cells after COVID-19 (dated by TCRdb to between 2021 and 2024). Broadly, across the study: Convalescent patients had a positive SARS-CoV-2 result on nasal swab PCR, and of these patients, several had mild disease and one had severe disease. The time from the second vaccine dose to post-vaccine blood sampling had a median of roughly 79 days and ranged from about 12 to 250 days. Control cultures used a CEFX viral epitope pool as positive control, an HIV-1 Nef peptide pool as negative control, or no peptide. Overlapping spike peptide pools from SARS-CoV-2 and from the common cold coronaviruses HCoV-NL63, HCoV-OC43 and HCoV-229E were used as culture stimuli. Post-COVID blood samples were collected from convalescent patients a median of approximately 100 days after diagnosis, with a range of about 30 to 170 days. In 10 COVID-19 convalescent patients and a handful of infection-naive healthy vaccine recipients, the spike-specific CD4+ TCR repertoire before mRNA vaccination was compared with the repertoire after mRNA vaccination. In the convalescent cohort there were six males and four females, among whom were two Hispanic individuals, seven Caucasians, two Asians and one multiracial person. Two doses of either the Pfizer-BioNTech BNT162b2 vaccine (n=8) or the Moderna mRNA-1273 vaccine (n=2) were administered to participants. Study-wide findings and limitations: Among the post-vaccine SARS-CoV-2-reactive clones in convalescent patients, a median 86.3% showed up only after vaccination, which suggests vaccine-specific priming. The study included relatively few convalescent patients and did not analyze early timepoints after natural infection. The median number of SARS-CoV-2-reactive clonotypes rose from under 25 after infection to about 40 after vaccination, but the change was not significant. Of the vaccine-specific clones found in convalescent patients, nearly all (304 of 307) were mono-reactive for SARS-CoV-2 spike instead of being cross-reactive with common cold coronaviruses.

CDR1 LNHNV and CDR2 YYDKDF were looked up in the germline V gene (reference sequence). V trim: 0 bases; J trim: 7 bases; unmatched bases: 5. The CDR3, cysteine through phenylalanine, is 15 amino acids long. Only the CDR3 portion is preserved as DNA: 45 bases, with reading frame beginning at the first base. This clonotype was recorded a few times. The antigen this receptor binds is unknown. There are no base qualities to consult, and no much larger clone falls within one base. The treatment or condition tag for this specimen amounts to: roughly 10-day PBMC culture with coronavirus spike peptide pools or control peptides (ViraFEST assay). The study used the ViraFEST assay, which expanded antigen-specific T cells with peptide pools and then identified expanded clonotypes by TCR sequencing. The positive SARS-CoV-2 PCR tests of the convalescent patients were dated from March to December 2020, before the Alpha, Beta and Delta variants emerged in the United States. PBMCs were cultured at a few million per well in IMDM supplemented with approximately 5.3% human AB serum and 10 IU/ml IL-2, with about 10 ug/ml peptide pools added. Half of the culture medium was replaced with fresh IL-2-containing medium on days 3 and 7. Once the cells had been in culture for around 10 days, the EasySep CD4+ T cell isolation kit was used to isolate CD4+ T cells by negative selection. PBMCs were separated from whole blood using Ficoll-Paque Plus gradient centrifugation and then either used fresh or cryopreserved at -140C. Each culture condition was generally run in triplicate wells.

Library method: PCR. DNA from cultured CD4+ T cells underwent TCR sequencing with the Oncomine TCR Beta short-read assay at the Johns Hopkins FTIC core. The QIAamp micro DNA kit was used to extract genomic DNA from the cultured CD4+ T cells. The Oncomine TCR Beta libraries from cultured CD4+ T cells were pooled using unique dual indexes and then sequenced on an Illumina iSeq 100. Per the source publication's procedure: Non-productive sequences were filtered out, and CDR3s that did not start with C, did not end with F or W, or were shorter than 7 amino acids were discarded. The MANAFEST web application was used to identify antigen-specific clonotypes by comparing peptide-stimulated wells against reference wells and other culture wells. For a clone to be called positive, the clone needed an FDR below 0.05, an odds ratio above 5, and a productive frequency above 0.1% in at least two of three replicate wells. Clonotypes that were significantly expanded in both SARS-CoV-2 spike wells and at least one common cold coronavirus spike condition were defined as cross-reactive. CDR3 homology was assessed with Levenshtein distances (stringdist) and unrooted phylogenetic trees (ape) in R version 3.6.1. Clones were called with MiXCR by TCRdb after fastp trimmed the public reads at Q25, and only in-frame beta chains were retained. Here each entry gathers all rows of one CDR3 protein and keeps the most common genes and DNA. These V and J calls originate from TCRdb's pipeline instead of the authors' own analysis. For this sample the table gives roughly 1,700 distinct CDR3 sequences, of which around 64% were detected only once. Roughly 38% of the sample is taken by the ten largest.

The sequence derives from a human donor who had recovered from COVID-19. This specimen consisted of CD4+ T cells from blood, cultured in vitro, obtained after SARS-CoV-2 vaccination. The chain was built from TRBV15 and TRBJ2-2; TRBD2 aligns with 7 central bases. The CDR3 in this case is CATSRDGGVDGELFF. The DNA is TGTGCCACCAGCAGAGATGGGGGGGTGGACGGGGAGCTGTTTTTT.